This TCR beta chain appears in the sequencing data of a study of identical twins. CDR3 length equals 17 residues. Trimming removed 4 bases from V and 1 base from J; junction bases left unmatched: 5. Germline V gene sequence: CDR1 MDHEN, CDR2 SYDVKM. TCRdb passed the 5' RACE reads through MiXCR, listing each CDR3 protein once. The sample shows roughly 470,000 distinct CDR3 sequences, roughly 13% of them seen only once. Many counts were recorded for this clonotype. The data also belong to a second study, concerning yellow fever vaccine responses in identical twins. This second study says: Twin vaccine T cell responses reportedly seemed partly convergent, partly personalized.

This chain links TRBV28 with TRBJ2-3, with 13 bases matching TRBD2. The source is a woman younger than 30 in good health. The specimen was CD4+ T cells sorted from blood. The CDR3 nucleotides read TGTGCCAGCAGTTACGGACTAGCGGGAGAAGGCACAGATACGCAGTATTTT. It codes for CASSYGLAGEGTDTQYF.